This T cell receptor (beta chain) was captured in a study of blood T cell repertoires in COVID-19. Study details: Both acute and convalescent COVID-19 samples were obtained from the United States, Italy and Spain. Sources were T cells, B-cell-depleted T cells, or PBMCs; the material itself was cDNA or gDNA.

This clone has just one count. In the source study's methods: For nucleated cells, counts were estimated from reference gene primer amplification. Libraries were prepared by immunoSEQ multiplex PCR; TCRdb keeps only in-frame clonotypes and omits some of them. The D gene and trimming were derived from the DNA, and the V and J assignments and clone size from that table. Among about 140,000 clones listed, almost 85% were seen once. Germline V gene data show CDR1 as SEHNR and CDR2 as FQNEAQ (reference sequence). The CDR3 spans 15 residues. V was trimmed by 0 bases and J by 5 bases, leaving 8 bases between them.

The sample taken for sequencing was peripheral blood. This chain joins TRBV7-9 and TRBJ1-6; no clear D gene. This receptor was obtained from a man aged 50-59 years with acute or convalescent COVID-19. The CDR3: CASSLAAANNSPLHF. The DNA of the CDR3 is TGTGCCAGCAGCTTAGCGGCGGCCAATAATTCACCCCTCCACTTT.